These T cell receptor beta chains were read from a single sample in a study of T cells after yellow fever vaccination. One entry per CDR3 protein results from TCRdb running MiXCR on the 5' RACE reads. The sample yields fewer than 500,000 distinct CDR3 sequences, roughly a sixth seen once. Material: PBMCs, obtained before the yellow fever booster vaccination. These receptors were taken from a man aged 18 to 29 who received the YFV17D yellow fever vaccine. CDR3s include the opening cysteine and the closing phenylalanine or tryptophan. Each record gives: J gene, D gene, clone size, V gene, CDR3 protein, CDR3 DNA. D genes are given only for firm matches. Size is omitted from some rows. Given values are once, few, many or a class for expanded clones.

TRBJ2-1 - few TRBV5-1 CASTLWGGVGNEQFF TGCGCCAGCACTTTGTGGGGGGGCGTTGGCAATGAGCAGTTCTTC
TRBJ2-5 - few TRBV5-1 CASSFGRNQETQYF TGCGCCAGCAGCTTTGGACGGAACCAAGAGACCCAGTACTTC
TRBJ1-5 - - TRBV12-3/TRBV12-4 CASSLGGLDQPQHF TGTGCCAGCAGTCTTGGGGGGCTGGATCAGCCCCAGCATTTT
TRBJ1-6 TRBD1 - TRBV7-2 CASSLVDRGEISPLHF TGTGCCAGCAGCTTGGTTGACAGGGGGGAGATTTCACCCCTCCACTTT
TRBJ2-3 - - TRBV6-5 CASSYLAHGASDTQYF TGTGCCAGCAGTTACTTAGCGCATGGGGCCTCAGATACGCAGTATTTT
TRBJ2-3 TRBD2 few TRBV7-2 CASSLETSGGGQLSTDTQYF TGTGCCAGCAGCTTAGAGACTAGCGGGGGGGGACAACTTAGCACAGATACGCAGTATTTT
TRBJ2-1 - few TRBV5-1 CASSLAQWSYTYEQFF TGCGCCAGCAGCTTGGCTCAATGGTCGTATACTTATGAGCAGTTCTTC
TRBJ1-5 - few TRBV6-1 CASSILQGGQPQHF TGTGCCAGCAGCATTCTACAGGGAGGCCAGCCCCAGCATTTT
TRBJ2-2 - - TRBV12-3/TRBV12-4 CASSFGAWNTGEVIF TGTGCCAGCAGTTTTGGGGCCTGGAACACCGGGGAGGTGATTTTT
TRBJ1-1 - - TRBV6-2/TRBV6-3 CASEGGMNTEAFF TGTGCCAGTGAAGGGGGGATGAACACTGAAGCTTTCTTT
TRBJ2-7 - - TRBV4-1 CASSQEWQGYEQYF TGCGCCAGCAGCCAAGAGTGGCAGGGCTACGAGCAGTACTTC
TRBJ1-6 - - TRBV7-2 CASSLVGFGSPLHF TGTGCCAGCAGCTTAGTAGGTTTTGGTTCACCCCTCCACTTT
TRBJ2-5 TRBD1 - TRBV6-1 CASSHRDREETQYF TGTGCCAGCAGTCACCGGGACAGGGAGGAGACCCAGTACTTT
TRBJ1-2 - - TRBV13 CASSLDRSGYTF TGTGCCAGCAGCCTTGACAGGAGTGGCTACACCTTC
TRBJ1-1 TRBD1 many TRBV29-1 CSVKLSSPGTDTLNTEAFF TGCAGCGTTAAGTTGAGTTCCCCCGGGACAGATACCTTGAACACTGAAGCTTTCTTT
TRBJ2-1 - - TRBV5-1 CASSLGPMDEQFF TGCGCCAGCAGCCTGGGGCCCATGGATGAGCAGTTCTTC
TRBJ2-5 - many TRBV6-5 CASTKNQGQETQYF TGTGCCAGCACCAAAAACCAGGGGCAAGAGACCCAGTACTTC
TRBJ2-5 - - TRBV12-3/TRBV12-4 CASILKGPETQYF TGTGCCAGCATCCTAAAGGGGCCGGAGACCCAGTACTTC
TRBJ2-1 - - TRBV12-3/TRBV12-4 CASRGSAYNEQFF TGTGCCAGCAGGGGTTCTGCCTACAATGAGCAGTTCTTC
TRBJ2-4 - - TRBV7-2 CASSLKGGAKNIQYF TGTGCCAGCAGCTTAAAGGGAGGAGCCAAAAACATTCAGTACTTC
TRBJ2-6 - few TRBV7-2 CASSLARSGANVLTF TGTGCCAGCAGCTTAGCGCGGTCTGGGGCCAACGTCCTGACTTTC
TRBJ2-3 - few TRBV13 CASSSRGRTDTQYF TGTGCCAGCAGCTCTCGCGGCCGCACAGATACGCAGTATTTT
TRBJ2-1 - many TRBV29-1 CSVDDYPGGGRGNEQFF TGCAGCGTTGACGACTATCCGGGTGGGGGTCGGGGGAATGAGCAGTTCTTC
TRBJ1-1 - few TRBV12-3/TRBV12-4 CASSLTLNFVTEAFF TGTGCCAGCAGTTTAACCCTTAACTTTGTCACTGAAGCTTTCTTT
TRBJ1-6 - many TRBV12-3/TRBV12-4 CATTLGGSMNSPLHF TGTGCCACCACCTTGGGGGGTAGTATGAATTCACCCCTCCACTTT
TRBJ2-5 - many TRBV5-1 CASSIGKLEGTQYF TGCGCCAGCAGCATTGGGAAACTAGAGGGGACCCAGTACTTC
TRBJ1-1 - - TRBV19 CASSISGSTGREAFF TGTGCCAGTAGTATATCGGGAAGTACGGGACGGGAAGCTTTCTTT
TRBJ1-5 - few TRBV30 CAWSSEGNQPQHF TGTGCCTGGAGTTCGGAGGGCAATCAGCCCCAGCATTTT
TRBJ2-5 - few TRBV5-6 CASTSDTYQETQYF TGTGCCAGCACCTCGGACACATACCAAGAGACCCAGTACTTC
TRBJ2-1 TRBD2 - TRBV9 CASSPFPAGGDNEQFF TGTGCCAGCAGCCCCTTTCCAGCGGGGGGGGACAATGAGCAGTTCTTC
TRBJ1-5 - many TRBV27 CASSSINGVGQPQHF TGTGCCAGCAGTTCAATAAACGGGGTCGGGCAGCCCCAGCATTTT
TRBJ1-1 TRBD1 few TRBV6-5 CASSFVRTGYTEAFF TGTGCCAGCAGTTTCGTAAGGACAGGGTACACTGAAGCTTTCTTT